The following is a T cell receptor (beta chain) sequence with its context. The source of the sample is a study of blood T cell repertoires in COVID-19. Study background: Nucleic acid was either cDNA or gDNA, and it came from T cells, B-cell-depleted T cells, or PBMCs.

Authors' data handling: Using reference gene primer amplification, nucleated cell counts were estimated. The method was immunoSEQ multiplex PCR; TCRdb's version includes in-frame clones alone and lacks a portion of them. Clone size and V and J calls were adopted from that table, with D and trimming inferred from the DNA. The profile covers about 130,000 clones, with 70% to 85% appearing a single time and roughly 17% taken by the ten largest. What was sequenced was peripheral blood. This receptor was identified in a woman in her forties or fifties with acute or convalescent COVID-19.

The CDR3 reads CASSIRADSYEQYF. CDR3 sequence (DNA): TGTGCCAGTAGTATCAGGGCAGACTCCTACGAGCAGTACTTC. The genes are TRBV19 and TRBJ2-7; perhaps TRBD1 as D (5 bases). Germline assignment: CDR1 LNHDA and CDR2 SQIVND (reference sequence). V dropped 3 bases and J dropped 0 bases, with 9 bases sitting between them. The CDR3 is made up of 14 amino acids.